This T cell receptor (beta chain) comes out of a study of blood T cell repertoires in COVID-19. Study as a whole: Acute-phase and convalescent COVID-19 samples originated in the United States, Italy and Spain.

Sequencing was performed with immunoSEQ multiplex PCR; in TCRdb, only in-frame clones are kept and a portion is missing. The data show approximately 130,000 clones, approximately 77% seen once. This clone has only one observation. The CDR3 totals 13 residues. Germline CDR1 and CDR2: KGHSH and LQKENI. V was clipped by 3 bases and J by 6 bases, with 11 bases between them. Sequenced sample: peripheral blood. This clonotype was obtained from a human donor in a cohort sampled during active COVID-19. The rearrangement uses TRBV18 and TRBJ1-1, with no clear D. The CDR3 DNA sequence: TGTGCCAGCTCACCTACAGTTATATCTGAAGCTTTCTTT. This encodes CASSPTVISEAFF.